The clone carrying this TCR beta chain was observed at least ten times. Its target is unknown. One base away lies a much larger clone, so this may be a sequencing read error. This sample was taken from a study of Graves' ophthalmopathy and Graves' hyperthyroidism. CDR3 length: 16 residues. Germline CDR1 and CDR2: DFQATT and SNEGSKA (reference sequence). Overall study results and limits: From stable hyperthyroidism, ophthalmopathy was separated by a 13-signature model with just under 90% sensitivity and approximately 81% specificity.

Amplified material comprised TCR beta CDR3 regions derived from RNA transcripts. RT-PCR in the first round used HTBI primers; a second-round multiplex PCR followed. In TCRdb, the multiplex PCR reads were re-called with MiXCR into one record per CDR3 protein. The table has 350,000 to 400,000 distinct CDR3 sequences, approximately 16% seen once. The source material was peripheral blood. The V and J genes are TRBV20-1 and TRBJ2-2; 8 bases are shared with TRBD2. This sequence was found in a woman in her late teens or twenties with Graves' ophthalmopathy. The CDR3 region is CSARDGGSGEVGKLFF. Written as DNA, the CDR3 is TGCAGTGCTAGAGACGGGGGTAGCGGGGAGGTCGGGAAGCTGTTTTTT.